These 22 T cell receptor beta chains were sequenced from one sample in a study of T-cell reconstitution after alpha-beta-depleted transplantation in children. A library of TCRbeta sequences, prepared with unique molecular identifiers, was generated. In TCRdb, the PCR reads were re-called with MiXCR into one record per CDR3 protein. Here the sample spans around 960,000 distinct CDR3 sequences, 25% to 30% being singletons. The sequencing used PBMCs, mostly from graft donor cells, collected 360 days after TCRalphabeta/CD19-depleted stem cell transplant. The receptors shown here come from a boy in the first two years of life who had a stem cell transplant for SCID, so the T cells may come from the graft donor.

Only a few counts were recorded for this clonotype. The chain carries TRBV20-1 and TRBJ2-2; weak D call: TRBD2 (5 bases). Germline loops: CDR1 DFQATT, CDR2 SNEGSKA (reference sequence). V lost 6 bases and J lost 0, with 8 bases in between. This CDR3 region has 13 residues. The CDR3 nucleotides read TGCAGTGCAGCGGCGACGAACACCGGGGAGCTGTTTTTT. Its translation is CSAAATNTGELFF.

CDR3 DNA: TGTGCCAGCACTCTTCGGACATTAAGGACACCCACCGGGGAGCTGTTTTTT. Translating gives CASTLRTLRTPTGELFF. The chain links TRBV28 to TRBJ2-2, with a tentative D call TRBD1 (5 bases). Trimming took 7 bases from V and 4 from J, leaving 22 bases between them. Germline CDR1 reads MDHEN; CDR2 reads SYDVKM. The CDR3 is 17 residues long.

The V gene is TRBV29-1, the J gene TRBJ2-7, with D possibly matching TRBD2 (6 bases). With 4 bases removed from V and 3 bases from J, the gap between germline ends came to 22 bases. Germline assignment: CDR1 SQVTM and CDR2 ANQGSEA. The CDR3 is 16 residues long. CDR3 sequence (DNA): TGCAGCGTTGTTGCGGCGGGTGAGGCGGGGCACTACGAGCAGTACTTC. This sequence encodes CSVVAAGEAGHYEQYF.

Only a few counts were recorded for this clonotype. The CDR3 is CASSQIAGGPETQYF. The CDR3 DNA sequence: TGTGCCAGCAGCCAAATAGCGGGGGGGCCGGAGACCCAGTACTTC. V usage is TRBV3-1 and J usage is TRBJ2-5; 11 bases are a match to TRBD2. J gave up 5 bases and V 2 bases, and 4 bases lay outside the gene matches. CDR1 and CDR2 (germline): LGHDT, YNNKEL (reference sequence). The CDR3 sequence is 15 residues long.

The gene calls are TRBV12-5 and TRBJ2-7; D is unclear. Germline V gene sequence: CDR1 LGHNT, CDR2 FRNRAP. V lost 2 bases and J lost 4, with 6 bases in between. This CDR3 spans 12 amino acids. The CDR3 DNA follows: TGTGCTAGTGGTTTGATGAGTTACGAGCAGTACTTC. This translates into CASGLMSYEQYF.

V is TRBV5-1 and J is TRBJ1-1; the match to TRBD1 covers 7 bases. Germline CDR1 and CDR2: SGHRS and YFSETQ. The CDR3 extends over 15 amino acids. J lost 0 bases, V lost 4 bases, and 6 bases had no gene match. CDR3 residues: CASSAQRGLNTEAFF. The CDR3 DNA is TGCGCCAGCAGCGCACAAAGGGGGCTGAACACTGAAGCTTTCTTT. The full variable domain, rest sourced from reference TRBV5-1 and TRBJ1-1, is KAGVTQTPRYLIKTRGQQVTLSCSPISGHRSVSWYQQTPGQGLQFLFEYFSETQRNKGNFPGRFSGRQFSNSRSEMNVSTLELGDSALYLCASSAQRGLNTEAFFGQGTRLTVV.

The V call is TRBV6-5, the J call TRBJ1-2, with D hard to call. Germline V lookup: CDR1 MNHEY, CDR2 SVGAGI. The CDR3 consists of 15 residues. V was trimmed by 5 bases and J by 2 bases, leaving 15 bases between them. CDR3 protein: CASSHGEALNYGYTF. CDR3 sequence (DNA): TGTGCCAGCAGTCACGGGGAGGCCTTAAACTATGGCTACACCTTC.

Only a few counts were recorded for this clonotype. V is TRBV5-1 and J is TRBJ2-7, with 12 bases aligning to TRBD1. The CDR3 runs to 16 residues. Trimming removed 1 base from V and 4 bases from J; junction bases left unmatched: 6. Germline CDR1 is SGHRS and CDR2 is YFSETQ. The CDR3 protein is CASSLSWDRGLYEQYF. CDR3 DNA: TGCGCCAGCAGCTTGTCATGGGACAGGGGGCTGTACGAGCAGTACTTC.

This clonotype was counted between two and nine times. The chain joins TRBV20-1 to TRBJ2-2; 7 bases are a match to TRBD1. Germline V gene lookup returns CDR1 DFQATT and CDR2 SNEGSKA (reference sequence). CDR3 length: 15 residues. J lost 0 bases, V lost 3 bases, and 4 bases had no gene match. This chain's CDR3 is CSASDGTANTGELFF. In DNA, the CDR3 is TGCAGTGCTAGTGATGGGACAGCGAACACCGGGGAGCTGTTTTTT.

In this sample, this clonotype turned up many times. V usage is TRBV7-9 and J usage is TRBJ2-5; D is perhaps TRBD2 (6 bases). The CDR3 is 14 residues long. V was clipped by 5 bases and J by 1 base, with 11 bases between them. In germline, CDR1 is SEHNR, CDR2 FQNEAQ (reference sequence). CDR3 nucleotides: TGTGCCAGCAGCCTACGGGGGTCCCAAGAGACCCAGTACTTC. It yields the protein CASSLRGSQETQYF. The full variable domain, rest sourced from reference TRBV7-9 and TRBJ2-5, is DTGVSQNPRHKITKRGQNVTFRCDPISEHNRLYWYRQTLGQGPEFLTYFQNEAQLEKSRLLSDRFSAERPKGSFSTLEIQRTEQGDSAMYLCASSLRGSQETQYFGPGTRLLVL.

The CDR3 DNA reads TGCAGCGCCTGGACAGGGAACACCTACGAGCAGTACTTC. Its protein product is CSAWTGNTYEQYF. V gene TRBV29-1 combines with J gene TRBJ2-7; 8 bases agree with TRBD1. Trimming at V came to 7 bases and at J to 2 bases, leaving 7 bases not matched to a gene. In germline, CDR1 is SQVTM, CDR2 ANQGSEA. The CDR3 extends over 13 amino acids.

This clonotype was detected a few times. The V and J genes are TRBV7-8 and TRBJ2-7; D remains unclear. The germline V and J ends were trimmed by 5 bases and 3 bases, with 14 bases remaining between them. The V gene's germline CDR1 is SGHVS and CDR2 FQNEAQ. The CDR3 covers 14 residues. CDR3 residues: CASSPPDTYYEQYF. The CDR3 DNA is TGTGCCAGCAGCCCACCTGACACCTACTACGAGCAGTACTTC.

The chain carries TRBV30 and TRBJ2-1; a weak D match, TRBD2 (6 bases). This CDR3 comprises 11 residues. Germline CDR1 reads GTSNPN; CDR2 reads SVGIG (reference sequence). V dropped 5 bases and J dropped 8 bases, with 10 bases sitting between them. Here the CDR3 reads CAWGGSDEQFF. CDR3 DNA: TGTGCCTGGGGGGGGTCTGATGAGCAGTTCTTC.

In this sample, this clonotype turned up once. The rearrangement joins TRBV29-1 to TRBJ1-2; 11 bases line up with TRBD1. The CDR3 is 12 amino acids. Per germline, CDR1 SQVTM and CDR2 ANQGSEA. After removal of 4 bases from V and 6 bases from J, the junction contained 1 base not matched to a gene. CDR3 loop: CSVGDRGNGYTF. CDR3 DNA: TGCAGCGTTGGGGACAGGGGGAATGGCTACACCTTC.

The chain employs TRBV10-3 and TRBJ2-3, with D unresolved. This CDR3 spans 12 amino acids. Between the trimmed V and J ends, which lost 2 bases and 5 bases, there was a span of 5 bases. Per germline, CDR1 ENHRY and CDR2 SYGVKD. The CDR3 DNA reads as TGTGCCATCAGTGAGACAGAAGATACGCAGTATTTT. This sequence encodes CAISETEDTQYF.

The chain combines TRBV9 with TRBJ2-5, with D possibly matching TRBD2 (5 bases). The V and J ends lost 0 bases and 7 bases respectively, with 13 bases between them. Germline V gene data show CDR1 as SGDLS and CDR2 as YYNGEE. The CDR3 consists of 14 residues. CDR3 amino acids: CASSVGTVEGTQYF. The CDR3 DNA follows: TGTGCCAGCAGCGTAGGGACGGTCGAGGGGACCCAGTACTTC.

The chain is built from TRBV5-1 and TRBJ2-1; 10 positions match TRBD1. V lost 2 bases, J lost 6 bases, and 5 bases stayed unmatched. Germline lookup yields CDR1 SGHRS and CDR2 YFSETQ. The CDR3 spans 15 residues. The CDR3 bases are TGCGCCAGCAGCTTAACCCGGACAGGGGGCAATGAGCAGTTCTTC. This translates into CASSLTRTGGNEQFF.

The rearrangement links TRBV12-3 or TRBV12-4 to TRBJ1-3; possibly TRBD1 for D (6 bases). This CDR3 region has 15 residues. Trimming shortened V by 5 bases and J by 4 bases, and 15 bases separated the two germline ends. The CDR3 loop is CASSPGGAGGNTIYF. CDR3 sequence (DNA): TGTGCCAGCAGTCCCGGGGGGGCCGGAGGAAACACCATATATTTT.

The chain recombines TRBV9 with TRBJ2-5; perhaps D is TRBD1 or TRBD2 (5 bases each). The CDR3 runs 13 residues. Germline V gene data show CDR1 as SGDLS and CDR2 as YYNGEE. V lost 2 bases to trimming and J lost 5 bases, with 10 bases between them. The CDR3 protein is CASSVGDRETQYF. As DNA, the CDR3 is TGTGCCAGCAGCGTGGGGGATCGGGAGACCCAGTACTTC.

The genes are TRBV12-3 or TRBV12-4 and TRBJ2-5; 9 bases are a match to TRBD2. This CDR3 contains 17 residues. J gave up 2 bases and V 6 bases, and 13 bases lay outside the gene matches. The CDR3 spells CASSPPPLAGTQETQYF. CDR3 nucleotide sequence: TGTGCCAGCAGCCCCCCGCCCCTAGCGGGGACACAAGAGACCCAGTACTTC.

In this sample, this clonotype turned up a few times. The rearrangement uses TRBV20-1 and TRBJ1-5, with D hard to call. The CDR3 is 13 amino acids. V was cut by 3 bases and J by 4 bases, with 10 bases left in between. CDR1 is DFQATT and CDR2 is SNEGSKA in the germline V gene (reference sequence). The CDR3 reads CSASVGSNQPQHF. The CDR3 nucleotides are TGCAGTGCTAGCGTGGGTTCTAATCAGCCCCAGCATTTT.

In DNA, the CDR3 is TGTGCCAGCAGCTTAAGGGCGTCTAGCGACAGGAACACCGGGGAGCTGTTTTTT. Protein: CASSLRASSDRNTGELFF. The chain links TRBV11-1 to TRBJ2-2; TRBD2 might be the D (6 bases). CDR3 length: 18 residues. Trimming removed 2 bases at V and 1 base at J, with 17 bases between. Germline values: CDR1 SGHAT, CDR2 FQDESV (reference sequence).